Below, 9 T cell receptor beta chains from the same sample are listed, as sequenced in a study of cytomegalovirus exposure and HLA in healthy donors. Some clones are missing from TCRdb's copy, which holds only in-frame ones; the method was immunoSEQ multiplex PCR. The sample records about 150,000 clones, approximately 86% being singletons. Sequenced material: PBMCs. These TCRs come from a man in his late teens or twenties in good health and CMV-seropositive.

V is TRBV7-8 and J is TRBJ2-7, with 7 positions matching TRBD1. Germline V gene sequence: CDR1 SGHVS, CDR2 FQNEAQ. The V gene end was trimmed by 4 bases and the J gene end by 6 bases; junction bases not matched to a gene: 9. The CDR3 has 14 amino acids. In nucleotides, the CDR3 is TGTGCCAGCAGCTGGGGCAGGGGGAACGTCGAGCAGTACTTC. Its protein product is CASSWGRGNVEQYF.

This clone was observed a single time. This sequence joins TRBV7-2 and TRBJ1-2, with a weak D call TRBD1 (5 bases). Per germline, CDR1 SGHTA and CDR2 FQGNSA. The CDR3 contains 15 residues. V was pared by 5 bases and J by 6 bases, with 19 bases between. The CDR3 region has the DNA TGTGCCAGCAGCATGCCTTTCCTTGGGGGGAATGGCTACACCTTC. Protein: CASSMPFLGGNGYTF.

This chain joins TRBV9 and TRBJ1-2; D is unclear. CDR1 is SGDLS and CDR2 is YYNGEE in the germline V gene. This CDR3 has 13 residues. V lost 0 bases and J 2 bases, leaving 5 bases between the germline ends. The CDR3 nucleotides read TGTGCCAGCAGCGTAGCGGGGAACTATGGCTACACCTTC. It codes for CASSVAGNYGYTF.

This clone showed up just once. The chain couples TRBV2 to TRBJ2-4, with 9 positions matching TRBD2. The V gene end was trimmed by 7 bases and the J gene end by 1 base; junction bases not matched to a gene: 2. This CDR3 spans 14 amino acids. Germline CDR1 is SNHLY and CDR2 is FYNNEI. The CDR3 bases are TGTGCCAGCACCGGACTAGCGGCCAAAAACATTCAGTACTTC. Translated: CASTGLAAKNIQYF.

V and J are TRBV6-5 and TRBJ2-2, with TRBD2 as a possible D gene (6 bases). Germline CDR1 MNHEY, CDR2 SVGAGI. The CDR3 runs 14 residues. Trimming stripped 7 bases from V and 4 bases from J, with 13 bases between. In DNA form, the CDR3 reads TGTGCCAGCACCTACTCACTAGCCACCGGGGAGCTGTTTTTT. Translated, it gives CASTYSLATGELFF.

This chain joins TRBV7-9 and TRBJ1-2; D uncertain. The ends were cut back, 5 bases at V and 6 bases at J, with 13 bases in the middle. The CDR3 is 13 amino acids. The germline gives CDR1 SEHNR, CDR2 FQNEAQ (reference sequence). The CDR3 reads CASSPNGRDGYTF. The CDR3 bases are TGTGCCAGCAGCCCTAACGGGCGGGATGGCTACACCTTC.

The chain combines TRBV15 with TRBJ1-2; D uncertain. The CDR3 contains 16 residues. The germline V and J ends were trimmed by 3 bases and 3 bases, with 17 bases remaining between them. Germline CDR1 LNHNV, CDR2 YYDKDF (reference sequence). Here the CDR3 reads CATSSQQHTSYYGYTF. The CDR3 DNA reads as TGTGCCACCAGCAGTCAACAGCACACCAGCTACTATGGCTACACCTTC. The variable domain in full, completed from reference TRBV15 and TRBJ1-2, reads DAMVIQNPRYQVTQFGKPVTLSCSQTLNHNVMYWYQQKSSQAPKLLFHYYDKDFNNEADTPDNFQSRRPNTSFCFLDIRSPGLGDTAMYLCATSSQQHTSYYGYTFGSGTRLTVV.

The CDR3 loop is CASSFLTEDTSYEQYF. The CDR3 DNA sequence: TGTGCCAGCAGTTTCTTAACTGAGGACACTTCCTACGAGCAGTACTTC. The rearrangement uses TRBV27 and TRBJ2-7, with D possibly matching TRBD1 (5 bases). CDR3 length: 16 residues. CDR1 MNHEY and CDR2 SMNVEV come from the germline V gene (reference sequence). V lost 3 bases to trimming and J lost 1 base, with 16 bases between them.

Only a few counts were recorded for this clone. A much larger clone lies a single base off, so this may be a read error. The chain carries TRBV28 and TRBJ2-7; TRBD1 agrees at 7 bases. This CDR3 spans 13 amino acids. From germline, CDR1 is MDHEN and CDR2 SYDVKM. Trimming removed 6 bases from V and 5 bases from J; junction bases left unmatched: 7. CDR3 sequence: CASSPNRGNEQYF. CDR3 coding DNA: TGTGCCAGCAGCCCGAACAGGGGTAACGAGCAGTACTTC. The whole variable domain, filled in from reference TRBV28 and TRBJ2-7, reads DVKVTQSSRYLVKRTGEKVFLECVQDMDHENMFWYRQDPGLGLRLIYFSYDVKMKEKGDIPEGYSVSREKKERFSLILESASTNQTSMYLCASSPNRGNEQYFGPGTRLTVT.